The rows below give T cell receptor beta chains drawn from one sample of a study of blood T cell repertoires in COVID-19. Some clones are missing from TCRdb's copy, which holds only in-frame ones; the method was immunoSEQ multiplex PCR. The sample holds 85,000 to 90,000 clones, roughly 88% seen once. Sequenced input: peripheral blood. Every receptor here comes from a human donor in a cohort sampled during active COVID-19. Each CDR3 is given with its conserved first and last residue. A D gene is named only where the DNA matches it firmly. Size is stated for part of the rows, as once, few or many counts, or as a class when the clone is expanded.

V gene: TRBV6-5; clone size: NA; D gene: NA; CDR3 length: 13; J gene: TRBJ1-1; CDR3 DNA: TGTGCCAGCGCCCGGACAGTGGTTGGTGAAGCTTTCTTT; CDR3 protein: CASARTVVGEAFF
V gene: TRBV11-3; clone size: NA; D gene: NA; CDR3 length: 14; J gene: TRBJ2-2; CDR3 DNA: TGTGCCAGCAGCTTAGAGCGGGACACCGGGGAGCTGTTTTTT; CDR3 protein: CASSLERDTGELFF
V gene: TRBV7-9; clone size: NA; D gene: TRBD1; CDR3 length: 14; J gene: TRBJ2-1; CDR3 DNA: TGTGCCAGCCGGGGGACAGGGACTAACAATGAGCAGTTCTTC; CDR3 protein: CASRGTGTNNEQFF
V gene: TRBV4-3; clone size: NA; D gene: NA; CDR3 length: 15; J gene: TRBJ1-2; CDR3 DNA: TGCGCCAGCAGCCAGGAGAGGGAGCCCTCTTATGGCTACACCTTC; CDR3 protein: CASSQEREPSYGYTF
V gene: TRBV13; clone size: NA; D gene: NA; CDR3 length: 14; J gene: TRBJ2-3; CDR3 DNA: TGTGCCAGCAGCGGGGGACTCTTCACAGATACGCAGTATTTT; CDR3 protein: CASSGGLFTDTQYF
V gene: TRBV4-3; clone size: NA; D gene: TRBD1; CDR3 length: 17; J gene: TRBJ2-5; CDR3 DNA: TGCGCCAGCAGCCCCCCGGCAGGGGGATCCCTCCAAGAGACCCAGTACTTC; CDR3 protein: CASSPPAGGSLQETQYF
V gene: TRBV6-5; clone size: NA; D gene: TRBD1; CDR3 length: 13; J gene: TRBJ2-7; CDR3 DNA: TGTGCCTCCACGCTTAGACAGGGCTACGAGCAGTACTTC; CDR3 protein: CASTLRQGYEQYF
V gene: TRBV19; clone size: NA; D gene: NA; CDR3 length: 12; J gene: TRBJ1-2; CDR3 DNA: TGTGCCAGTAGTGCGGGGATATATGGCTACACCTTC; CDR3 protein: CASSAGIYGYTF
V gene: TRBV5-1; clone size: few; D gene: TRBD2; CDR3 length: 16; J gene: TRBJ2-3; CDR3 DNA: TGCGCCAGCAGCTTTAGAAAAGCGGGAGACTCAGATACGCAGTATTTT; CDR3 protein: CASSFRKAGDSDTQYF
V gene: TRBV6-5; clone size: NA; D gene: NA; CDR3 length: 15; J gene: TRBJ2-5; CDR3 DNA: TGTGCCAGCAGAACAGGGTTTGAAGAAAAAGAGACCCAGTACTTC; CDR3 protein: CASRTGFEEKETQYF
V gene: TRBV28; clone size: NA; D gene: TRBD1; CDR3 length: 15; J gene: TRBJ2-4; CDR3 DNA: TGTGCCAGCAGCCGGACAGGGGACATCAAAAACATTCAGTACTTC; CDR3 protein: CASSRTGDIKNIQYF
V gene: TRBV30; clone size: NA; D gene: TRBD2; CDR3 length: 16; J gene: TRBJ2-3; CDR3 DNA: TGTGCCTGGAGTGTAAGGCGGGAGGAACGTACAGATACGCAGTATTTT; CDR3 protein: CAWSVRREERTDTQYF
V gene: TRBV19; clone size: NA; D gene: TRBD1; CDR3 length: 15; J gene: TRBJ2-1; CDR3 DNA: TGTGCCAGTAGTACTTATCGACAGGGTAGCAATGAGCAGTTCTTC; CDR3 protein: CASSTYRQGSNEQFF
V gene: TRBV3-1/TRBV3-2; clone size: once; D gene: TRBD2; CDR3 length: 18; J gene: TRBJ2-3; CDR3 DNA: TGTGCCAGCAGCCCGTATAGAGGAGCGGGAGGCCGCACAGATACGCAGTATTTT; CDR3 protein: CASSPYRGAGGRTDTQYF
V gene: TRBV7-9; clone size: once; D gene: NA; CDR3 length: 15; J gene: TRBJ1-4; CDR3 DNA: TGTGCCAGCAGAGACGGACGTCTTCAGCGGGAAAAACTGTTTTTT; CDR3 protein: CASRDGRLQREKLFF
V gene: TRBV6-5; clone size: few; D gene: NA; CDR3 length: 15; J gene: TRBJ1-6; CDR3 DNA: TGTGCCAGCAGCGTCGCTGGGGGCGGTGGTTCACCCCTCCACTTT; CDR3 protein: CASSVAGGGGSPLHF
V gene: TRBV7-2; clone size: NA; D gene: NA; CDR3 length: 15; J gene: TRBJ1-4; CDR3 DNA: TGTGCCAGCAGCCAAATAGGGGGTCTAAATGAAAAACTGTTTTTT; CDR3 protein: CASSQIGGLNEKLFF
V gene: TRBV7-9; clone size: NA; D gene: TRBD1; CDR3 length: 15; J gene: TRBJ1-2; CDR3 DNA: TGTGCCAGCAGCTTAGAGGGACAGGGGGCCTATGGCTACACCTTC; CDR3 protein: CASSLEGQGAYGYTF
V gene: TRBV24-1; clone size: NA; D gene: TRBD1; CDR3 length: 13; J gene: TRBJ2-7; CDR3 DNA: TGTGCCACCAGCCAGACAGGGATCGACGAGCAGTACTTC; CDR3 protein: CATSQTGIDEQYF
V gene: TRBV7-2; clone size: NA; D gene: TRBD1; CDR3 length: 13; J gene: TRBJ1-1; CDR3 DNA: TGTGCCAGCAGCTTAAACAGGGGGCTTGAAGCTTTCTTT; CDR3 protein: CASSLNRGLEAFF
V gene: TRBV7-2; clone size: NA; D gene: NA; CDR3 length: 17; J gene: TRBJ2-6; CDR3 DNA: TGTGCCAGCAGCCCAAACTCCCCAGGGGCTGGGGCCAACGTCCTGACTTTC; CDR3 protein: CASSPNSPGAGANVLTF
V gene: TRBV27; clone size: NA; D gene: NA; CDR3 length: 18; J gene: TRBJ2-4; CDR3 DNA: TGTGCCAGCAGTTTAACCCCTCGCGCGCCAGGGACCAAAAACATTCAGTACTTC; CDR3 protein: CASSLTPRAPGTKNIQYF
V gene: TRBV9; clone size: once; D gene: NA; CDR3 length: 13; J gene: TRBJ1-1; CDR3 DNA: TGTGCCAGCAGCGTAGAGACAAACACTGAAGCTTTCTTT; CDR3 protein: CASSVETNTEAFF
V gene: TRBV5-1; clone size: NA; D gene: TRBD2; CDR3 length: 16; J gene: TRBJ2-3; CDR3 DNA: TGCGCCAGCAGCTTGGGGTCTGCCGGGGGGGCAGATACGCAGTATTTT; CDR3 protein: CASSLGSAGGADTQYF
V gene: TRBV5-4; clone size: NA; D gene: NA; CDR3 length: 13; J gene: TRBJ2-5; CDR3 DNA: TGTGCCAGCAGCCAAGGACTGCAAGAGACCCAGTACTTC; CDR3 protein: CASSQGLQETQYF
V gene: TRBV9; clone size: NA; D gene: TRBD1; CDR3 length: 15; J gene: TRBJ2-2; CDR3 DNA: TGTGCCAGCAGCCCTCTGGGACAGTCCACCGGGGAGCTGTTTTTT; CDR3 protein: CASSPLGQSTGELFF
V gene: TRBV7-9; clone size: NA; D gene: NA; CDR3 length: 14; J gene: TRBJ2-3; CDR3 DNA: TGTGCCAGCACCCCTGGAGGGAGCACAGATACGCAGTATTTT; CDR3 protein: CASTPGGSTDTQYF
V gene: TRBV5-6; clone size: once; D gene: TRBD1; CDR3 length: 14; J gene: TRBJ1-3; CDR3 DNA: TGTGCCAGCAGCGTGACAGGGTATAGAAACACCATATATTTT; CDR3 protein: CASSVTGYRNTIYF
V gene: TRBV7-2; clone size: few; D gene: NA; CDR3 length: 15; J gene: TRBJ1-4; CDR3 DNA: TGTGCCAGCAGCTCCCAGACAGTAACTAATGAAAAACTGTTTTTT; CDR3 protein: CASSSQTVTNEKLFF
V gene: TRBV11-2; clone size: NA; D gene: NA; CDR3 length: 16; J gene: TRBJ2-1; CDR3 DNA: TGTGCCAGCAGCTACTGGTTGAGCGGCTCCTACAATGAGCAGTTCTTC; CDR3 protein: CASSYWLSGSYNEQFF
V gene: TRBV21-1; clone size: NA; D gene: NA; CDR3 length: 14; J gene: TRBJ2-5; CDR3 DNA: TGTGCCAGCACCCCAGACATTACCGTGGAGACCCAGTACTTC; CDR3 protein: CASTPDITVETQYF
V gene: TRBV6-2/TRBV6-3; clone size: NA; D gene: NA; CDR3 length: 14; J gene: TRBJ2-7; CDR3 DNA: TGTGCCAGCAGTTACTCCCTCCAGGGTTACGAGCAGTACTTC; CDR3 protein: CASSYSLQGYEQYF
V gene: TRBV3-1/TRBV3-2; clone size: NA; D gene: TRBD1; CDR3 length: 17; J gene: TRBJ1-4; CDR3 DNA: TGTGCCAGCAGCCCCCACCCCTGGTTGGAGGGGGCGCGAAAACTGTTTTTT; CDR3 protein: CASSPHPWLEGARKLFF
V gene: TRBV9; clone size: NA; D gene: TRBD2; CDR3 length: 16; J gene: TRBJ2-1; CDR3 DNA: TGTGCCAGCAGCCCTCTCCCGGCGGGGGCCTACAATGAGCAGTTCTTC; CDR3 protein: CASSPLPAGAYNEQFF
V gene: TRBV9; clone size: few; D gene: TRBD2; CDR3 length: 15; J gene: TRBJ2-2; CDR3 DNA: TGTGCCAGCAGCGAGCTAGCGGGGTACACCGGGGAGCTGTTTTTT; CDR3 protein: CASSELAGYTGELFF
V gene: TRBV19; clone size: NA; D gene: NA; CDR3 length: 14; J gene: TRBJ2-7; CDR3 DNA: TGTGCCAGTAGTAGCAGGGTGATATCCTACGAGCAGTACTTC; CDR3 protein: CASSSRVISYEQYF
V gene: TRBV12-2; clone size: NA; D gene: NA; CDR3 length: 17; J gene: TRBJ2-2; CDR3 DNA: TGTGCAAGTCGCTTAGCGGCGACAGGGGGCGCGATAGGGGAGCTGTTTTTT; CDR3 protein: CASRLAATGGAIGELFF
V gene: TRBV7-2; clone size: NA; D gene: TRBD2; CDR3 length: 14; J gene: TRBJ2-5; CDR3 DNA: TGTGCCAGCAGACTAGCGGGCGACGGAGAGACCCAGTACTTC; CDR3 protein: CASRLAGDGETQYF
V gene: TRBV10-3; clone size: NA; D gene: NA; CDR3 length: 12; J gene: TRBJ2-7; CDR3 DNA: TGTGCCATCAGCGATCCCAGGGGAGAGCAGTACTTC; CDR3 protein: CAISDPRGEQYF
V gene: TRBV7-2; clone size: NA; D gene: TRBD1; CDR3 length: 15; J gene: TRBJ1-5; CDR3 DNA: TGTGCCAGCAGCCCCGGACAGGGGAGGGGTCAGCCCCAGCATTTT; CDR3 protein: CASSPGQGRGQPQHF
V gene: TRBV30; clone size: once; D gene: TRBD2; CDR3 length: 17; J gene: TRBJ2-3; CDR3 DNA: TGTGCCTGGCAGATCACTAGACTAGCGGGATGGGTTGATACGCAGTATTTT; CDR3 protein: CAWQITRLAGWVDTQYF
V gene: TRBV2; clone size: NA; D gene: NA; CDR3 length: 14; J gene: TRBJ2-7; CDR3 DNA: TGTGCCAGCAGGCGGCAGGGTGGTTCCTACGAGCAGTACTTC; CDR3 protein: CASRRQGGSYEQYF
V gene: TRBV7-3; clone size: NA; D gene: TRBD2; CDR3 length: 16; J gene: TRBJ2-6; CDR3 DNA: TGTGCTTTCGGGGGGACTCCACCGGCGGGGGCCAACGTCCTGACTTTC; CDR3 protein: CAFGGTPPAGANVLTF
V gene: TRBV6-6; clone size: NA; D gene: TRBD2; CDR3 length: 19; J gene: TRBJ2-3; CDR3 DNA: TGTGCCAGCAGTCATGGCGGGACTAGCGGGAGCCGAATCACAGATACGCAGTATTTT; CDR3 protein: CASSHGGTSGSRITDTQYF
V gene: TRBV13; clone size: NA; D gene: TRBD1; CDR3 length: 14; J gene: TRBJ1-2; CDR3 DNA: TGTGCCAGCAGCCTTGGGACAGTCTCCTATGGCTACACCTTC; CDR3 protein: CASSLGTVSYGYTF
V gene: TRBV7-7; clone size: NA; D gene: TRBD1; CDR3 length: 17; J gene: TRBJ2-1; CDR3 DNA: TGTGCCAGCAGCTTAGGATCTAGGGGGACAGGGTTCGATGAGCAGTTCTTC; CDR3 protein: CASSLGSRGTGFDEQFF
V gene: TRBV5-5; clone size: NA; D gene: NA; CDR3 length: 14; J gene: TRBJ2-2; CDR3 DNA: TGTGCCAGTTCCCAGCTAGCGAGTACCGGGGAGCTGTTTTTT; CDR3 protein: CASSQLASTGELFF
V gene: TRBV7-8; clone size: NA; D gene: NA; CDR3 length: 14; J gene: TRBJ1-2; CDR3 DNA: TGTGCCAGCAGCCGAGGTGGGATTGGGGCTGGCTACACCTTC; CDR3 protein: CASSRGGIGAGYTF
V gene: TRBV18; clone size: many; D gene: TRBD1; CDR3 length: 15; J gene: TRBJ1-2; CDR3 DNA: TGTGCCAGCTCACAACAGGGGGCGCTGGCTAATGGCTACACCTTC; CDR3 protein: CASSQQGALANGYTF
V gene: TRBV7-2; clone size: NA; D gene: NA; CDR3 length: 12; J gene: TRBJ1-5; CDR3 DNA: TGTGCCAGCAGCGCACGCGGGCAGCCCCAGCATTTT; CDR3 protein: CASSARGQPQHF
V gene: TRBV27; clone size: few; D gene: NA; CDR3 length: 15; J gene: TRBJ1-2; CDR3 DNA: TGTGCCAGCAGACCCTTGACAGCCCACAACTATGGCTACACCTTC; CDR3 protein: CASRPLTAHNYGYTF
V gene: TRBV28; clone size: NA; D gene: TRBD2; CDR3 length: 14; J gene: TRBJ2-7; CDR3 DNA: TGTGCCAGCAGTTCCGCTGGGACTAACTACGAGCAGTACTTC; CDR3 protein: CASSSAGTNYEQYF
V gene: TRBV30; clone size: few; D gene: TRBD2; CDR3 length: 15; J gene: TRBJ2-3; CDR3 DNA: TGTGCCTGGAGTGTCGGGCTAGCGGCGACAGATACGCAGTATTTT; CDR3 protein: CAWSVGLAATDTQYF
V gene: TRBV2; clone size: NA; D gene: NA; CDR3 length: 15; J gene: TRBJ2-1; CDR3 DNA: TGTGCCAGCAGTGAAGTCGGTTTTACTTACAATGAGCAGTTCTTC; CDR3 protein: CASSEVGFTYNEQFF
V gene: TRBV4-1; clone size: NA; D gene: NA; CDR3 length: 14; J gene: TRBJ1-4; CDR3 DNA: TGCGCCAGCAGGCGACAGGCAACTAATGAAAAACTGTTTTTT; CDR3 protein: CASRRQATNEKLFF
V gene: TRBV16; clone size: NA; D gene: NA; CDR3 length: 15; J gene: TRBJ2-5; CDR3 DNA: TGTGCCAGCAGCCAAAGCTTGTACGGCCAAGAGACCCAGTACTTC; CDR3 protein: CASSQSLYGQETQYF
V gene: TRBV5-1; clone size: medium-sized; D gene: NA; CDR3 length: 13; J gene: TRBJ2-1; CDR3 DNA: TGCGCCAGCAGCGGGGGGTTTTACAATGAGCAGTTCTTC; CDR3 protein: CASSGGFYNEQFF
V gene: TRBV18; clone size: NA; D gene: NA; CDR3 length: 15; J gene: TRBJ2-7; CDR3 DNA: TGTGCCAGCTCACAGAACGGGAGCCCTTGGCGCGAGCAGTACTTC; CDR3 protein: CASSQNGSPWREQYF